The T cell receptor (beta chain) under discussion was sequenced for a study of identical twins (dated by TCRdb to about 2016). Regarding the research as a whole: TCR alpha and beta repertoires from monozygotic twins, unrelated adults of various ages and cord blood were deep-sequenced to test whether fetal clonotypes persist. To rule out contamination, replicate twin experiments were performed at different times with different library preparation protocols. Overall results and qualifications from the work: Out-of-frame TCR alpha sequences shared between twins showed an excess of low generation-probability sequences compared with coincidental sharing between unrelated individuals. Zero-insertion analyses could be partly confounded by invariant T cells such as MAIT and iNKT, although diverse VJ usage argued against such confounding for most clonotypes. Because the same donors could not be followed over many years, the conclusions depended on cross-sectional statistical analysis. Fewer insertions were carried by abundant cord blood beta clonotypes; a weaker similar trend was observed in young adult naive repertoires, while no such trend was observed in memory repertoires. In beta out-of-frame sequences, excess twin sharing was weaker, because having fewer shared sequences lowered the signal-to-noise ratio. In monozygotic twins, out-of-frame TCR alpha sharing was systematically underestimated by recombination models, although the models agreed with sharing between unrelated individuals.

The library was built by means of 5' RACE. Data came from an Illumina HiSeq 2000. Template switching added a universal primer binding site, and the final cDNA carried a unique molecular identifier that allowed TCR cDNA molecules to be counted accurately. First-strand cDNA for TCR alpha and beta chains was synthesized from specific primers in the conserved constant-segment region. Each cDNA library was double barcoded, with a SMART-Mk sample barcode plus Illumina barcodes, to control for contamination. TruSeq adapter sequences, together with Illumina sample barcodes, were added in two successive PCR steps. The TCR alpha and beta cDNA libraries were sequenced on the Illumina HiSeq platform using custom primers. Per the source publication's procedure: Unique molecular identifiers were extracted from raw reads with MiGEC, and CDR3 positions were determined with MiXCR. For each individual, recombination models were inferred using an EM algorithm with the repgenHMM and IGoR tools. The analysis of shared clonotypes was done with the tcR package in R, with sharing normalized by the product of cloneset sizes. Out-of-frame nonproductive sequences were analyzed to study raw recombination free of thymic and clonal selection effects. The public reads were reanalyzed by TCRdb: fastp trimming at Q25, MiXCR alignment, in-frame beta chains only. All rows with the same CDR3 protein become a single entry with the most common DNA and genes. TCRdb's processing, not the authors' own work, is the source of the V and J calls. The sample has approximately 260,000 distinct CDR3 sequences on record, about 14% of them singletons. Jointly, the top ten make up approximately 8.2% of the sample.

The CDR3 runs 14 residues from the cysteine to the phenylalanine. CDR3 DNA only is kept here, 42 bases in frame from base 1. From a lookup of the germline V gene, CDR1 and CDR2 are KGHDR and SFDVKD. Ends trimmed: V by 5 bases, J by 2 bases; bases unmatched to a gene: 3. Every donor was a healthy Caucasian. Miltenyi CD45RO+ enrichment and human naive T-cell isolation kits were used to isolate memory (CD45RO+) and naive T cells from PBMC. This clonotype was counted only a few times. What this receptor recognizes is not known. The input lacks base qualities; no much larger clone sits a single base away. The chain was built from TRBV24-1 and TRBJ2-3; 7 bases in between match TRBD2. The sequenced sample consisted of memory (CD45RO+) T cells sorted from blood. The sample's cell subset or site label, in plain terms: CD45RO+ enriched T cells. This clonotype was sampled from a woman aged 18 to 35 in good health. DNA sequence: TGTGCCACCAGTGCGGGGGGTTACACAGATACGCAGTATTTT. Its protein reads: CATSAGGYTDTQYF.